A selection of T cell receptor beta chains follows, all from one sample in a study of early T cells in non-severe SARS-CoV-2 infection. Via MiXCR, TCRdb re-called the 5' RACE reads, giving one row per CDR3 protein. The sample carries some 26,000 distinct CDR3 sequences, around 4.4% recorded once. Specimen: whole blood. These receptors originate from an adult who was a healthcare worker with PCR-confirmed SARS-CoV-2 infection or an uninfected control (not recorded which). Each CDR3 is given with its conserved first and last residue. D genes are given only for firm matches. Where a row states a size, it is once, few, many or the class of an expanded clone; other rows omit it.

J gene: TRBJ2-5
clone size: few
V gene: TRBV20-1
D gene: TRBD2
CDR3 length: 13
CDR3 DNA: TGCAGTGCAGGGACTAGAGGAGGAGAGACCCAGTACTTC
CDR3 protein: CSAGTRGGETQYF

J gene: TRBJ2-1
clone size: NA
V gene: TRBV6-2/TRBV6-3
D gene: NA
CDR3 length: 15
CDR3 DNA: TGTGCCAGCAGTGGCGGGACCTCGGGGGCGGATGAGCAGTTCTTC
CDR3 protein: CASSGGTSGADEQFF

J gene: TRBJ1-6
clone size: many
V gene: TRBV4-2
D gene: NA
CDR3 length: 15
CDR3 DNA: TGTGCCAGCAGCCAAGTGGAACAGTGGAATTCACCCCTCCACTTT
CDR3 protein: CASSQVEQWNSPLHF

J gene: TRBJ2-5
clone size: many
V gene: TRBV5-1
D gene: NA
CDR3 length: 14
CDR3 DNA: TGCGCCAGCAGCTTGGGCGGAGCGAAAGAGACCCAGTACTTC
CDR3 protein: CASSLGGAKETQYF

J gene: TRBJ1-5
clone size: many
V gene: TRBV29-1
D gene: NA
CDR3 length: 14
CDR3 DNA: TGCAGCGTTGATCGGCAGGGGACGGGTCAGCCCCAGCATTTT
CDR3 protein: CSVDRQGTGQPQHF

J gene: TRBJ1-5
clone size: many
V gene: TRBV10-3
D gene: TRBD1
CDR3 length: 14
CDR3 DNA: TGTGCCATCAGTGAGGACAGGGGGCATCAGCCCCAGCATTTT
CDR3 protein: CAISEDRGHQPQHF

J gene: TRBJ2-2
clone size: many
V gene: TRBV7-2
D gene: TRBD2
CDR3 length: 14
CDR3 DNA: TGTGCCAGCAGTTGGGGACTAGCTGCCGGGGAGCTGTTTTTT
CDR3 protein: CASSWGLAAGELFF

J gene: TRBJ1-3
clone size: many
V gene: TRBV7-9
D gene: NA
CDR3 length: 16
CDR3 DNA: TGTGCCAGCAGCCAACTTGATGGACGCTCTGGAAACACCATATATTTT
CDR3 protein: CASSQLDGRSGNTIYF

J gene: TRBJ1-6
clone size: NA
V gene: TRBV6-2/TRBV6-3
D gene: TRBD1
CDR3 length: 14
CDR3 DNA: TGTGCCAGCAACGCCGGGACAGGTGCTTCACCCCTCCACTTT
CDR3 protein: CASNAGTGASPLHF

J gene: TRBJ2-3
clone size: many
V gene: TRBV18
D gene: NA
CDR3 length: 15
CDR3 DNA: TGTGCCAGCTCACCTGGGACATCTTTCACAGATACGCAGTATTTT
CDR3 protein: CASSPGTSFTDTQYF

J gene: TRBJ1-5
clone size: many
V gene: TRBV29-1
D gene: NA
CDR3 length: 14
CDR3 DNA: TGCAGCGTTGAAGTCGAGGGGCCGAATCAGCCCCAGCATTTT
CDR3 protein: CSVEVEGPNQPQHF

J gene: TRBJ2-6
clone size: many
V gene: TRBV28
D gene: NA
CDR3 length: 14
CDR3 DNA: TGTGCCAGCAGTGCCGTTTTTGGGGCCAACGTCCTGACTTTC
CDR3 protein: CASSAVFGANVLTF

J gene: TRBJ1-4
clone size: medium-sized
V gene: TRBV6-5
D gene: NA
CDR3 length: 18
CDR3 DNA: TGTGCCAGCAGTCCCCGGACACCCTCGGGTCCAACTAATGAAAAACTGTTTTTT
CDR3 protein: CASSPRTPSGPTNEKLFF

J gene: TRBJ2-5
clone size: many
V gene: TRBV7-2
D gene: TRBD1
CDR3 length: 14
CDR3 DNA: TGTGCCAGCAGCTTAGTTACAGGGGTAGAGACCCAGTACTTC
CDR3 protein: CASSLVTGVETQYF

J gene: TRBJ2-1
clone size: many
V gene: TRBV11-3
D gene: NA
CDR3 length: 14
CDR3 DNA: TGTGCCAGCAGCCCCTCTAGCGTAAGTGGTGAGCAGTTCTTC
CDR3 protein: CASSPSSVSGEQFF

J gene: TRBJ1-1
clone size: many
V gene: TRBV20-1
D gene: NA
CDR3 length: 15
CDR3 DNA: TGCAGTGCTAGAGATCAAGGCCCTGGGGGCACTGAAGCTTTCTTT
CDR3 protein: CSARDQGPGGTEAFF

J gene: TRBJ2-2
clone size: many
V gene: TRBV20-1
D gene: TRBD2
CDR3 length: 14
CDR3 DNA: TGCAGTGCCACAATAGCGGGAGGTACCGGGGAGCTGTTTTTT
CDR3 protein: CSATIAGGTGELFF

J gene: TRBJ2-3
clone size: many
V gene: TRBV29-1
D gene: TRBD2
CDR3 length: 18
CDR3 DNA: TGCAGCGTTGAACCCCCCGTTGTAGCGGGGACCGGCACAGATACGCAGTATTTT
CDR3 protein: CSVEPPVVAGTGTDTQYF

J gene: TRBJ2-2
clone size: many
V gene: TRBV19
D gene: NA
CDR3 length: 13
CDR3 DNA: TGTGCCAGTAGTATGCCGAGCGCCGGGGAGCTGTTTTTT
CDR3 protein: CASSMPSAGELFF

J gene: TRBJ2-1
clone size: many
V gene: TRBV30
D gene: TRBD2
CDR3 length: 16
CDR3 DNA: TGTGCCTGGAGGGCGACTAGCGGGAGGGCCTACAATGAGCAGTTCTTC
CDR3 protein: CAWRATSGRAYNEQFF

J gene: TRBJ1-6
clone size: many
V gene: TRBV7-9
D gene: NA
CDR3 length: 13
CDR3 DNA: TGTGCCAGCAGCCCACAACAGGGTTCACCCCTCCACTTT
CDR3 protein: CASSPQQGSPLHF

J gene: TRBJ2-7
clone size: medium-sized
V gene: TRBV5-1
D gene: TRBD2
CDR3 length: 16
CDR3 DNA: TGCGCCAGCAGCTTGGTCCCAGCGGGAGGGGGCTACGAGCAGTACTTC
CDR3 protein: CASSLVPAGGGYEQYF

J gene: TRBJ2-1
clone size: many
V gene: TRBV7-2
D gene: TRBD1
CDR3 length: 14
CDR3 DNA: TGTGCCAGCAGCTCCTGGGACAGCTACAATGAGCAGTTCTTC
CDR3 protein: CASSSWDSYNEQFF

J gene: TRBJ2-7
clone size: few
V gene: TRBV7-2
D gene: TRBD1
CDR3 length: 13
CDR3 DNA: TGTGCCAGCAGCTATAGACAGGGTTACGAGCAGTACTTC
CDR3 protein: CASSYRQGYEQYF

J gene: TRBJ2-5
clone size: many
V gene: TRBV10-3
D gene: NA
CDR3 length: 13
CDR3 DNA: TGTGCCACCCGGGGAGTGGGCCAAGAGACCCAGTACTTC
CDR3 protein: CATRGVGQETQYF

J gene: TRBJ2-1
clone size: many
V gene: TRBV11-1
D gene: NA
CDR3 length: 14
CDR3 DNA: TGTGCCAGCAGCTTAGTCCCTAGGATAGGAGAGCAGTTCTTC
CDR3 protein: CASSLVPRIGEQFF

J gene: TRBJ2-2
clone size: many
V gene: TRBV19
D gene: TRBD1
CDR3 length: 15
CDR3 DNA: TGTGCCAGTAGTGTCGACAGGGCCCCGATGATTGAGCTGTTTTTT
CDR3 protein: CASSVDRAPMIELFF

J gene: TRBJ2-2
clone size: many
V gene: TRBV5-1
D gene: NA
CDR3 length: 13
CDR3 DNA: TGCGCCAGCAGCTTGGTACGTCACGGGGAGCTGTTTTTT
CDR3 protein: CASSLVRHGELFF

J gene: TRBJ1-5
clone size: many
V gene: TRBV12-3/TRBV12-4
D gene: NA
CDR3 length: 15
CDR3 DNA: TGTGCCAGTGCCGCCGGGGCGGCTGGCAATCAGCCCCAGCATTTT
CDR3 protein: CASAAGAAGNQPQHF

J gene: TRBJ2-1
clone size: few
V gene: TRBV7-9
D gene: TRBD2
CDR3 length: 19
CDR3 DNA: TGTGCCAGCAGCTTACCGAAGTTACTAGCGGGAGGGTCCTACAATGAGCAGTTCTTC
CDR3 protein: CASSLPKLLAGGSYNEQFF

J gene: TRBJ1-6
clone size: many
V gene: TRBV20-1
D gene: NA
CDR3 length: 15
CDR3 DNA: TGCAGTGCTCCCAAGAGGGACCTCTGGGTTTCACCCCTCCACTTT
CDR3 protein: CSAPKRDLWVSPLHF

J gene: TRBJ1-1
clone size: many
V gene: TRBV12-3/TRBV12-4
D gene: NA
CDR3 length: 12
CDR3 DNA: TGTGCCAGCAGTGAGCGGACGGAGGAAGCTTTCTTT
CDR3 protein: CASSERTEEAFF

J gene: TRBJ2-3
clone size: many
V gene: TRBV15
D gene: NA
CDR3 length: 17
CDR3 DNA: TGTGCCACCAGCAGAGATCATCGGACAGAAAGCACAGATACGCAGTATTTT
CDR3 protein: CATSRDHRTESTDTQYF

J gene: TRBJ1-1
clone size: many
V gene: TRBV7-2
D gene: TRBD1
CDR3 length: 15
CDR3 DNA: TGTGCCAGCAGCAAAGAACAGGGGGCCCACACTGAAGCTTTCTTT
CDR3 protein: CASSKEQGAHTEAFF

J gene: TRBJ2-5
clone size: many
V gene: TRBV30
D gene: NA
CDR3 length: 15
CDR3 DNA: TGTGCCTGGACTTTCTTGGGGAGCCCGGTGGAGACCCAGTACTTC
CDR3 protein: CAWTFLGSPVETQYF

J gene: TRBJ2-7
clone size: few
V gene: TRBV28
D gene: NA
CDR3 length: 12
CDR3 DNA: TGTGCCAGCGAGGGGAACTCCTACGAGCAGTACTTC
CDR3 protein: CASEGNSYEQYF

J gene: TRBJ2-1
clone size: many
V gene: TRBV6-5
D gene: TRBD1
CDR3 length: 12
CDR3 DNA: TGTGCCAGCAGGGGACAGGGCGGTGAGCAGTTCTTC
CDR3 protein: CASRGQGGEQFF

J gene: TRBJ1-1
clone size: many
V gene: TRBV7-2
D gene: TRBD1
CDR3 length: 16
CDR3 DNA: TGTGCCAGCAGCACCCATGGACAGGGGGGAGGAAGAGAAGCTTTCTTT
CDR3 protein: CASSTHGQGGGREAFF

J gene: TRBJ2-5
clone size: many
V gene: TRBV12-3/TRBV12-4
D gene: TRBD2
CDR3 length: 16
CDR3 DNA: TGTGCCAGCAGTAGCGGGAGGGCCGTAGGGTTGGAGACCCAGTACTTC
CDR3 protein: CASSSGRAVGLETQYF

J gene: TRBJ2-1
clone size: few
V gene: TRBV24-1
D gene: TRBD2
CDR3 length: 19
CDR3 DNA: TGTGCCACCAGTGATCCGCAACCTAGCGGAGTTATTTCCTACAATGAGCAGTTCTTC
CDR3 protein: CATSDPQPSGVISYNEQFF

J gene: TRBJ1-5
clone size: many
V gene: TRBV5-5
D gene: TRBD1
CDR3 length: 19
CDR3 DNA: TGTGCCAGCAGCCGGAGAAGGACAGGGGATGGGAATAGCAATCAGCCCCAGCATTTT
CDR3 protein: CASSRRRTGDGNSNQPQHF

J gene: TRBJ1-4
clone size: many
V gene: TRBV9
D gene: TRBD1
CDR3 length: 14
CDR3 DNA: TGTGCCAGCAGCCCCAACACTGGGACAGGCCAACTGTTTTTT
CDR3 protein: CASSPNTGTGQLFF

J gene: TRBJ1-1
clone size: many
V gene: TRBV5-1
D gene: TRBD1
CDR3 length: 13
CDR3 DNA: TGCGCCAGCAGCGGACAGGAGAACACTGAAGCTTTCTTT
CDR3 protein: CASSGQENTEAFF

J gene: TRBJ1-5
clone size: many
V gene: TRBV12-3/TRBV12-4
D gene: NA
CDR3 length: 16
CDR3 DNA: TGTGCCAGCAGTTTAGCGGGAGGGCTTAGCAATCAGCCCCAGCATTTT
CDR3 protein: CASSLAGGLSNQPQHF

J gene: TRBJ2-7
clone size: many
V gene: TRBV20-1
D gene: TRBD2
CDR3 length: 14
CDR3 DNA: TGCAGTGCTAGAGATTTAGGACTAGCGGACGAGCAGTACTTC
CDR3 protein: CSARDLGLADEQYF

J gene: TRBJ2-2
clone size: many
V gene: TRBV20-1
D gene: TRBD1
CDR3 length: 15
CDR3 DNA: TGCAGTGCTCTAAGGGGACAGGGTGCTAACGGGGAGCTGTTTTTT
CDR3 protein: CSALRGQGANGELFF